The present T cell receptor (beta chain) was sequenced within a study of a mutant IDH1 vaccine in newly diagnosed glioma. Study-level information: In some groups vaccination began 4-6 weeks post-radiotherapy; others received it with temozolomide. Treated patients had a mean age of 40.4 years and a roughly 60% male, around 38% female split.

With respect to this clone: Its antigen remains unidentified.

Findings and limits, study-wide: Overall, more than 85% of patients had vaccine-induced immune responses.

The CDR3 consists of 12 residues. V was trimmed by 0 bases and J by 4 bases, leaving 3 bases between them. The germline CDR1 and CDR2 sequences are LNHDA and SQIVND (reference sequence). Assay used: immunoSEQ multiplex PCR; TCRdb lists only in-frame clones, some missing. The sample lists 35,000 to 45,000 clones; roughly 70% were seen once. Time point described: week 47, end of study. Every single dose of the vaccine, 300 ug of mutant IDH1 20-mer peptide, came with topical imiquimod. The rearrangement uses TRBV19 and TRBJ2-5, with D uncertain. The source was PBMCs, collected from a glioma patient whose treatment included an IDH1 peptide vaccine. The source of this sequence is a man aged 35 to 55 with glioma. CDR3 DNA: TGTGCCAGTAGTATAGACAGAGAGACCCAGTACTTC. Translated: CASSIDRETQYF.